Given below is one T cell receptor beta chain in context. This specimen belongs to a study of OX40 agonist ivuxolimab in advanced cancers. TCRdb's copy holds only in-frame clones and misses some; the assay was immunoSEQ multiplex PCR. The sample records 35,000 to 50,000 clones, approximately 83% being singletons. The CDR3 runs to 12 residues. In germline, CDR1 is GTSNPN, CDR2 SVGIG (reference sequence). The V end was cut by 0 bases, the J end by 7 bases, with 10 bases between. The chain has TRBV30 and TRBJ2-7, with D uncertain. The clonotype originates from an adult with an advanced solid tumor such as melanoma, head and neck, liver or kidney cancer. The input for sequencing was CD4+ or CD8+ T cells sorted from blood, taken in a trial of the OX40 agonist ivuxolimab. CDR3 sequence: CAWSVPWGEQYF. CDR3 in DNA: TGTGCCTGGAGTGTACCGTGGGGAGAGCAGTACTTC.